Here is one T cell receptor beta chain with its context. Its antigen remains unknown. RNA was extracted with the RNeasy kit, and a quantity of roughly 0.5 to 1 ug was reverse transcribed using random hexamers. TCR beta CDR3 was amplified by immunoSEQ covering 54 Vbeta and 13 Jbeta. TCRdb itself ran the immunoSEQ multiplex PCR reads through MiXCR, one entry per CDR3 protein. The sample has about 120,000 distinct CDR3 sequences, 90% to 95% seen once; the top ten hold 0.095% to 0.15%. Each multiple sclerosis control was a treatment-naive patient with relapsing-remitting disease that was either stable or active. This entry is derived from a study of CD8 T cells in Susac syndrome. General observations from the study: That the number of individuals in its TCR sequencing and HLA analysis was relatively small was acknowledged by the study.

V was trimmed by 0 bases and J by 4 bases, leaving 11 bases between them. This CDR3 has 14 amino acids. Germline V gene data show CDR1 as SGHKS and CDR2 as YYEKEE (reference sequence). The sequence was collected from a human donor with multiple sclerosis. The genes are TRBV5-5 and TRBJ2-7; D uncertain. Sequencing was performed on CD4+ T cells from PBMCs. CDR3 coding DNA: TGTGCCAGCAGCTTGGACCTTCAAGCGTACGAGCAGTACTTC. Its protein product is CASSLDLQAYEQYF.